This T cell receptor beta chain was sequenced for a study of cytomegalovirus exposure and HLA in healthy donors. Overall study findings and caveats: Later on, analysis showed that most CMV-associated TCR beta chains appeared to be HLA-restricted. A missense variant in DCLRE1C was later tied to TCR beta V- and J-gene trimming. Common viral pathogens were later found to be apparently linked to several of the most significant clusters. Across donors, most TCRs were seen rarely, yet some public ones were widespread.

CDR1 is SGHVS, CDR2 FQNEAQ, per germline. The V gene lost 2 bases and the J gene lost 4 bases, with 11 bases spanning the gap. This CDR3 contains 15 residues. With 60 Vbeta and 13 Jbeta primers, the PCR was carried out. The method was immunoSEQ multiplex PCR; TCRdb's version includes in-frame clones alone and lacks a portion of them. This table holds around 120,000 clones, about 81% found once. A note on this clone: Its antigen is still unknown.

The J gene is TRBJ2-2, the V gene TRBV7-8; D call uncertain. The TCR sequence derives from a woman in her forties in good health and CMV-seropositive. The specimen was PBMCs. Here the CDR3 reads CASSLPATITGELFF. The CDR3 region has the DNA TGTGCCAGCAGCTTACCTGCGACAATCACCGGGGAGCTGTTTTTT.